This TCR beta chain was sequenced during a study of shared clonotypes between healthy human individuals. Across the whole study: Aged 18 to 49, the donors were a couple of women and a few men. Whole-study findings and limits: Depth of sequencing was expected to influence donor clonotype sharing. The sharing of around 5% of naive CD4 clonotypes was seen across a few donors.

J gave up 7 bases and V 0 bases, and 8 bases lay outside the gene matches. In germline, CDR1 is SGHRS, CDR2 YFSETQ. The CDR3 totals 16 residues. The deep-level immunoSEQ assay was used. Here immunoSEQ multiplex PCR was the method, and the copy in TCRdb shows in-frame clones only, minus some. This sample has 2 million or so clones; 85% to 95% occur once, and the top ten carry approximately 0.13%. About this clone itself: Its antigen is not known.

Material: naive CD4+ T cells sorted from blood. Noted subset: CD45RA+ positively selected. The V call is TRBV5-1, the J call TRBJ2-1, with 9 bases aligning to TRBD2. The clonotype originates from a young man in good health. The CDR3 nucleotides are TGCGCCAGCAGCTTGGAGCCTAGCGGGACGGGGAATGAGCAGTTCTTC. Amino acids: CASSLEPSGTGNEQFF.